The entry below gives a single T cell receptor beta chain sequence along with its context. TCRdb passed the 5' RACE reads through MiXCR, listing each CDR3 protein once. There are approximately 45,000 distinct CDR3 sequences in the sample; 7.1% occur only once, and roughly 4.5% lies in the top ten. The source of the sample is a study of early T cells in non-severe SARS-CoV-2 infection. CDR3 size: 14 residues. The germline V gene has CDR1 MGHRA and CDR2 YSYEKL. The V end lost 4 bases, the J end lost 1 base, and 11 bases lay between the germline ends. The specimen was whole blood. The origin of this receptor is an adult who was a healthcare worker with PCR-confirmed SARS-CoV-2 infection or an uninfected control (not recorded which). V and J are TRBV4-1 and TRBJ2-7; a possible D gene is TRBD1 (5 bases). As DNA, the CDR3 is TGCGCCAGCAGCCCCGCCAGGACATCCTACGAGCAGTACTTC. Protein product: CASSPARTSYEQYF.